This T cell receptor (beta chain) derives from a study of OX40 agonist ivuxolimab in advanced cancers. General study results and limits: Among T cells, CD8+ cells averaged more expanded clones than CD4+ cells. Within 6 weeks, CD4+ and CD8+ blood T cells expanded clonally at 0.1 to 3.0 mg/kg. Antigen specificity remained undetermined for the expanded peripheral T cells.

In regard to this clone: The antigen is unknown.

Profiled with immunoSEQ multiplex PCR; TCRdb holds only in-frame clones, not every one. The sample has more than 80,000 clones; approximately 93% are singletons. Sample: CD4+ or CD8+ T cells sorted from blood, taken in a trial of the OX40 agonist ivuxolimab. This clonotype was obtained from an adult with an advanced solid tumor such as melanoma, head and neck, liver or kidney cancer.

The CDR3, as DNA: TGTGCCAGCTCCCGACAGGGTTTAGGGAACTATGGCTACACCTTC. Its translation is CASSRQGLGNYGYTF. This chain connects TRBV18 to TRBJ1-2; 7 bases map to TRBD1. CDR3 length: 15 residues. Trimming removed 6 bases from V and 2 bases from J; junction bases left unmatched: 9. Germline CDR1 reads KGHSH; CDR2 reads LQKENI.